Reported below is one TCR beta chain. One entry per CDR3 protein, called by TCRdb with MiXCR from the 5' RACE reads. The profile shows about 9,000 distinct CDR3 sequences, 40% to 65% of them singletons. The memory fraction was CD4+CD45RO+CD25- cells. Sequenced material: memory CD4+ T cells sorted from a lymph node. Subset noted: memory CD4+ T cells, CD4+CD45RO+CD25-. The clonotype was recovered from a female donor with breast cancer.

CDR3 region: CSVEGTVYNEQFF. The CDR3 DNA reads TGCAGCGTTGAAGGCACAGTTTACAATGAGCAGTTCTTC. This chain uses TRBV29-1 with TRBJ2-1; D call uncertain. V was clipped by 1 base and J by 4 bases, with 8 bases between them. CDR3 length: 13 residues. Germline V gene data show CDR1 as SQVTM and CDR2 as ANQGSEA.